Following are 20 T cell receptor beta chains from one sample sequenced in a study of blood T cell repertoires in COVID-19. Using immunoSEQ multiplex PCR, the repertoire was profiled, and TCRdb retains in-frame clones only, with some absent. The data hold roughly 110,000 clones, with 70% to 80% observed a single time. Sequenced sample: peripheral blood. These receptors came from a human donor with acute or convalescent COVID-19. The donor label of this sample is uncertain.

The chain recombines TRBV9 with TRBJ2-1; D remains ambiguous. The V end lost 0 bases, the J end lost 2 bases, and 3 bases lay between the germline ends. The CDR3 runs 13 residues. Germline loops: CDR1 SGDLS, CDR2 YYNGEE. CDR3 DNA: TGTGCCAGCAGCGTAGGTACCTACAATGAGCAGTTCTTC. As protein: CASSVGTYNEQFF.

CDR3 loop: CASSPRDIPNEKLFF. The CDR3, as DNA: TGTGCCAGCTCACCAAGGGACATTCCAAATGAAAAACTGTTTTTT. The chain is built from TRBV18 and TRBJ1-4; D is perhaps TRBD1 (6 bases). The ends were cut back, 2 bases at V and 5 bases at J, with 12 bases in the middle. Germline V gene sequence: CDR1 KGHSH, CDR2 LQKENI. CDR3 length: 15 residues.

This clone turned up a few times. The chain has TRBV6-1 and TRBJ2-7; TRBD2 aligns across 7 bases. CDR1 MNHNS and CDR2 SASEGT come from the germline V gene. This CDR3 contains 14 residues. Trimming cost V 2 bases and J 4 bases; bases outside gene matches: 5. Here the CDR3 reads CASSEWGGAYEQYV. CDR3 nucleotides: TGTGCCAGCAGTGAATGGGGAGGGGCATACGAGCAGTACGTC.

This chain uses TRBV28 with TRBJ2-6; possible D gene TRBD2, 6 bases. Trimming removed 6 bases at V and 9 bases at J, with 18 bases between. Germline CDR1 MDHEN, CDR2 SYDVKM. The CDR3 length is 15 residues. The CDR3 is CASSPAFGTFNVLTF. DNA for the CDR3: TGTGCCAGCAGCCCAGCCTTCGGGACTTTCAACGTCCTGACTTTC.

The rearrangement joins TRBV3-1 (or the pseudogene TRBV3-2) to TRBJ1-2; TRBD1 matches at 8 bases. CDR3 size: 13 residues. In germline, CDR1 is LGHDT, CDR2 YNNKEL (reference sequence). V was clipped by 3 bases and J by 8 bases; unmatched bases: 5. DNA of the CDR3: TGTGCCAGCAGCCAGGGACAGGTGGCAGGCTACACCTTC. Its translation is CASSQGQVAGYTF.

This chain uses TRBV3-1 (or the pseudogene TRBV3-2) with TRBJ2-1; D possibly corresponds to TRBD2 (7 bases). V was shortened by 2 bases and J by 7 bases, with 15 bases between the two germline ends. The germline V gene encodes CDR1 LGHDT and CDR2 YNNKEL (reference sequence). The CDR3 is made up of 15 amino acids. The CDR3 spells CASSQPRGGLNEQFF. As DNA, the CDR3 is TGTGCCAGCAGCCAACCGAGGGGGGGCCTGAATGAGCAGTTCTTC.

Details on this clone: This may come from a read error, since a much larger clone is one base off. The chain has TRBV13 and TRBJ1-2; 11 nucleotides align to TRBD1. Germline CDR1 is PRHDT and CDR2 is FYEKMQ (reference sequence). The CDR3 covers 14 residues. V shed 5 bases, J shed 4 bases, and the junction held 3 bases outside the gene matches. CDR3 residues: CASSPGTGGYGYTF. The CDR3 nucleotides read TGTGCCAGCAGCCCAGGGACAGGGGGCTATGGCTACACCTTC.

The chain is built from TRBV9 and TRBJ2-2, with TRBD1 as a possible D gene (5 bases). V was shortened by 4 bases and J by 5 bases, with 6 bases between the two germline ends. The CDR3 is 12 amino acids. The germline CDR1 and CDR2 sequences are SGDLS and YYNGEE. CDR3 loop: CASSHRTGELFF. CDR3 in DNA: TGTGCCAGCAGCCACAGGACCGGGGAGCTGTTTTTT.

The chain links TRBV7-9 to TRBJ2-3; D gene uncertain. Germline V CDR1 and CDR2: SEHNR, FQNEAQ (reference sequence). There are 14 residues in the CDR3. V was cut by 5 bases and J by 1 base, with 10 bases left in between. The CDR3 DNA is TGTGCCAGCAGCACTTTCCGAGGCACAGATACGCAGTATTTT. Amino acid sequence: CASSTFRGTDTQYF. The full variable domain, its missing parts supplied by reference TRBV7-9 and TRBJ2-3, is DTGVSQNPRHKITKRGQNVTFRCDPISEHNRLYWYRQTLGQGPEFLTYFQNEAQLEKSRLLSDRFSAERPKGSFSTLEIQRTEQGDSAMYLCASSTFRGTDTQYFGPGTRLTVL.

This chain connects TRBV30 to TRBJ1-3; no clear D. This CDR3 is built from 12 residues. V lost 5 bases to trimming and J lost 3 bases, with 8 bases between them. Germline assignment: CDR1 GTSNPN and CDR2 SVGIG (reference sequence). CDR3 nucleotide sequence: TGTGCCTGGGAGGGTAATGGAAACACCATATATTTT. Translated, it gives CAWEGNGNTIYF.

This clone has a single count. V is TRBV5-8 and J is TRBJ2-7; D is perhaps TRBD2 (5 bases). Trimming left V 3 bases short and J 1 base short, with 14 bases between. CDR3 length: 15 amino acids. CDR1 SGHTS and CDR2 YDEGEE come from the germline V gene. The CDR3 coding sequence is TGTGCCAGCAGCTGGACGTCCCGGGGTTCCTACGAGCAGTACGTC. It encodes CASSWTSRGSYEQYV.

This clone was recorded a few times. This chain links TRBV15 with TRBJ1-4; D is possibly TRBD1 (6 bases). V was pared by 1 base and J by 4 bases, with 10 bases between. CDR3 length: 15 amino acids. Germline V gene data show CDR1 as LNHNV and CDR2 as YYDKDF (reference sequence). CDR3 protein: CATSRAQGFNEKLFF. The CDR3 nucleotides read TGTGCCACCAGCAGAGCGCAGGGGTTTAATGAAAAACTGTTTTTT.

CDR3 in DNA: TGTGCCAGCAGGCGACTAGCGGGGTCCTCTGGGGCCAACGTCCTGACTTTC. Translating gives CASRRLAGSSGANVLTF. The J gene is TRBJ2-6, the V gene TRBV2; 11 bases fit TRBD2. Unmatched junction bases numbered 4, after V lost 6 bases and J lost 0 bases. There are 17 residues in the CDR3. Germline V gene lookup returns CDR1 SNHLY and CDR2 FYNNEI.

This clone came up a few times. This chain uses TRBV7-8 with TRBJ1-5; D uncertain. This CDR3 has 17 amino acids. Germline V gene sequence: CDR1 SGHVS, CDR2 FQNEAQ. V was cut by 1 base and J by 6 bases, with 19 bases left in between. This chain's CDR3 is CASSLEPPANLPQPQHF. The CDR3 coding sequence is TGTGCCAGCAGCTTAGAGCCCCCCGCGAACCTACCTCAGCCCCAGCATTTT.

Comment on this clone: The sample holds other DNA sequences that translate to the same CDR3. The chain employs TRBV18 and TRBJ1-1; 9 nucleotides agree with TRBD1. Looked up from germline, CDR1 is KGHSH and CDR2 is LQKENI. After removal of 3 bases from V and 2 bases from J, the junction contained 1 base not matched to a gene. This CDR3 region has 14 residues. CDR3 nucleotide sequence: TGTGCCAGCTCACCGGGACAGGGAAACACTGAAGCTTTCTTT. The encoded protein is CASSPGQGNTEAFF.

This chain links TRBV18 with TRBJ1-1; D is uncertain. CDR3 length: 16 amino acids. V lost 2 bases to trimming and J lost 0 bases, with 13 bases between them. In germline, CDR1 is KGHSH, CDR2 LQKENI. Here the CDR3 DNA reads TGTGCCAGCTCACCAATACCCGGAGGGATGAACACTGAAGCTTTCTTT. Residues: CASSPIPGGMNTEAFF.

This clone was detected once. V is TRBV7-2 and J is TRBJ1-2; 7 bases line up with TRBD1. V trimming: 5 bases; J trimming: 2 bases; junction bases outside the gene matches: 2. This CDR3 is 13 amino acids long. CDR1 SGHTA and CDR2 FQGNSA come from the germline V gene. DNA of the CDR3: TGTGCCAGCAGCCTGGGACAGAACTATGGCTACACCTTC. The encoded protein is CASSLGQNYGYTF. Full variable domain (outside the CDR3, taken from reference TRBV7-2 and TRBJ1-2): GAGVSQSPSNKVTEKGKDVELRCDPISGHTALYWYRQSLGQGLEFLIYFQGNSAPDKSGLPSDRFSAERTGGSVSTLTIQRTQQEDSAVYLCASSLGQNYGYTFGSGTRLTVV.

The count of this clone is one. The chain carries TRBV11-2 and TRBJ2-7, with 8 positions matching TRBD1. J was trimmed by 6 bases and V by 6 bases; bases with no gene match: 13. Per the germline V gene, CDR1 is SGHAT and CDR2 is FQNNGV. This CDR3 is built from 15 residues. The CDR3 spells CASSQRGRGLGEQYF. The CDR3 DNA reads as TGTGCCAGCAGTCAGAGGGGCAGGGGGCTGGGCGAGCAGTACTTC.

The gene calls are TRBV2 and TRBJ1-5; unclear D gene. Trimming stripped 7 bases from V and 3 bases from J, with 16 bases between. The CDR3 consists of 15 residues. The germline V gene has CDR1 SNHLY and CDR2 FYNNEI. This CDR3 is CASIPERVPNQPQHF. DNA of the CDR3: TGTGCCAGCATTCCAGAACGGGTCCCCAATCAGCCCCAGCATTTT. The variable domain in full, completed from reference TRBV2 and TRBJ1-5, reads EPEVTQTPSHQVTQMGQEVILRCVPISNHLYFYWYRQILGQKVEFLVSFYNNEISEKSEIFDDQFSVERPDGSNFTLKIRSTKLEDSAMYFCASIPERVPNQPQHFGDGTRLSIL.

The rearrangement links TRBV9 to TRBJ1-5; unclear D gene. Trimming pared 0 bases from V and 5 bases from J, leaving 6 bases between. Germline V gives CDR1 SGDLS, CDR2 YYNGEE. This CDR3 has 13 amino acids. This CDR3 is CASSVDLDQPQHF. CDR3 DNA: TGTGCCAGCAGCGTAGACTTGGATCAGCCCCAGCATTTT.